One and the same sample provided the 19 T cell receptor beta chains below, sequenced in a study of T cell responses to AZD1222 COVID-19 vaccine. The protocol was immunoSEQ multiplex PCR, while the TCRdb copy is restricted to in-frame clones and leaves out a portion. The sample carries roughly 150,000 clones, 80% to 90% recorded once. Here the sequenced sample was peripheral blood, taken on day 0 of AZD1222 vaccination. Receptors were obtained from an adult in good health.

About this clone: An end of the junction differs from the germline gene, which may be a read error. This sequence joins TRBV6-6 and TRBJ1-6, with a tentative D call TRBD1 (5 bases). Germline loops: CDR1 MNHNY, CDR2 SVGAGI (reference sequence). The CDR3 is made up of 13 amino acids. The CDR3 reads CAGRQRYNSPLHF. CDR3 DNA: TGTGCCGGCAGACAGCGCTATAATTCACCCCTCCACTTT.

CDR3 protein: CASSQEQIAGARNEQFF. In nucleotides, the CDR3 is TGTGCCAGCAGCCAAGAGCAGATAGCGGGAGCTCGGAATGAGCAGTTCTTC. The chain has TRBV3-1 (or the pseudogene TRBV3-2) and TRBJ2-1; 9 bases are a match to TRBD2. Germline V gene data show CDR1 as LGHDT and CDR2 as YNNKEL (reference sequence). The V and J ends lost 0 bases and 7 bases, in that order; junction bases with no gene match: 10. The CDR3 consists of 17 residues.

CDR3 amino acids: CASSIGGRRLSGNTIYF. The CDR3 region has the DNA TGTGCCAGTAGTATAGGTGGCAGGAGGCTTTCTGGAAACACCATATATTTT. The chain carries TRBV19 and TRBJ1-3, with no clear D. The CDR3 totals 17 residues. Germline CDR1 and CDR2: LNHDA and SQIVND (reference sequence). Trimming pared 1 base from V and 1 base from J, leaving 14 bases between.

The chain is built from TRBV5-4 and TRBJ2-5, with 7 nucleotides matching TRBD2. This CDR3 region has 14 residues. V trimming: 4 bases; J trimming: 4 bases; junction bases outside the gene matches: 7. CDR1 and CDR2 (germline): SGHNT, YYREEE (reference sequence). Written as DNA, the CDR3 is TGTGCCAGCAGCGCGGGGGAGTGGGGAGAGACCCAGTACTTC. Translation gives CASSAGEWGETQYF.

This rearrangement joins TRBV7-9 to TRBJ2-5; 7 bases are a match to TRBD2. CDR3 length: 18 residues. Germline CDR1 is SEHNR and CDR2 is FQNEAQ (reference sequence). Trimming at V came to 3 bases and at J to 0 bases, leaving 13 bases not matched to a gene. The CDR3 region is CASSFVYGGSRYQETQYF. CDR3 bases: TGTGCCAGCAGCTTTGTCTATGGCGGGAGTCGGTACCAAGAGACCCAGTACTTC.

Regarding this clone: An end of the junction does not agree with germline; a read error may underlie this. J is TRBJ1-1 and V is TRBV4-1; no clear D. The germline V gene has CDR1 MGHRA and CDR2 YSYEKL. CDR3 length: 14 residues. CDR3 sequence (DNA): TGCGCCAGCAGCCAAGATTCTGCGCCGGCGATTCTCGTCTTT. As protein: CASSQDSAPAILVF.

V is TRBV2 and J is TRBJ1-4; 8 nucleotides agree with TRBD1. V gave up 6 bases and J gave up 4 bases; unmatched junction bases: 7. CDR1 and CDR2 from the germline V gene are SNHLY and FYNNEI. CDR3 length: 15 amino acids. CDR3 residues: CASSAYRGDNEKLFF. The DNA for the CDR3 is TGTGCCAGCAGCGCCTACAGGGGGGATAATGAAAAACTGTTTTTT. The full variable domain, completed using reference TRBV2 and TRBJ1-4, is EPEVTQTPSHQVTQMGQEVILRCVPISNHLYFYWYRQILGQKVEFLVSFYNNEISEKSEIFDDQFSVERPDGSNFTLKIRSTKLEDSAMYFCASSAYRGDNEKLFFGSGTQLSVL.

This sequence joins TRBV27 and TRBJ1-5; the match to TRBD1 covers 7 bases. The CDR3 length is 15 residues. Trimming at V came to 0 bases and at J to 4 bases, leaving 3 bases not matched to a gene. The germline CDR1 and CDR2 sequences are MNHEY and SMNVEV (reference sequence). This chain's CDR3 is CASSLSGQNNQPQHF. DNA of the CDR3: TGTGCCAGCAGTTTATCGGGACAGAATAATCAGCCCCAGCATTTT.

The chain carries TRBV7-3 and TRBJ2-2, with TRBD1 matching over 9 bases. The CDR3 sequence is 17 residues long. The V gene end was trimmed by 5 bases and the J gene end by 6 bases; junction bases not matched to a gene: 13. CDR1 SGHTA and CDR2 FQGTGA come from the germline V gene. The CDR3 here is CASSPNPGQGKAGELFF. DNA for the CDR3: TGTGCCAGCAGCCCCAACCCGGGACAGGGAAAGGCCGGGGAGCTGTTTTTT.

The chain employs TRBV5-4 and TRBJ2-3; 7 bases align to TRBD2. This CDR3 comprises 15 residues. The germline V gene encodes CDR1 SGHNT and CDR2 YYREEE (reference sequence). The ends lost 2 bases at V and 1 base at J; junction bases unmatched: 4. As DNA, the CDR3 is TGTGCCAGCAGCTTTGGCGGGAGCGGCACAGATACGCAGTATTTT. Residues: CASSFGGSGTDTQYF.

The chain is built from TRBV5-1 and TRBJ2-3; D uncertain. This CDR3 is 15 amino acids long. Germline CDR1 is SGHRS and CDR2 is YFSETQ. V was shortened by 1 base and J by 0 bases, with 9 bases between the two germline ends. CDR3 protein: CASSLTPASTDTQYF. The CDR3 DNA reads TGCGCCAGCAGCTTGACCCCCGCCAGCACAGATACGCAGTATTTT.

The CDR3 sequence: CASSDLANYGYTF. The CDR3 DNA is TGCGCCAGCAGCGATCTAGCTAACTATGGCTACACCTTC. V gene TRBV4-3 combines with J gene TRBJ1-2; no clear D gene. Trimming removed 5 bases from V and 0 bases from J, with 7 bases in between. From germline, CDR1 is LGHNA and CDR2 YSLEER. The CDR3 spans 13 residues.

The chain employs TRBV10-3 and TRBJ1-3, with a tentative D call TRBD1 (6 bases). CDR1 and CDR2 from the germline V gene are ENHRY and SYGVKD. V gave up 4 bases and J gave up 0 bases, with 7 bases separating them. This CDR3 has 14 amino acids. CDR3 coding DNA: TGTGCCATCAGTGCACAGGGCTCTGGAAACACCATATATTTT. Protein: CAISAQGSGNTIYF.

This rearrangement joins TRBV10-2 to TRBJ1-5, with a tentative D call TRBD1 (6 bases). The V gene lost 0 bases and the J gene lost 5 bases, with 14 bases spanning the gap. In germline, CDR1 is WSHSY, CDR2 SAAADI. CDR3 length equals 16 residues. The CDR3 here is CASSESTRGAHQPQHF. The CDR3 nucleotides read TGCGCCAGCAGTGAGTCGACTCGGGGGGCTCATCAGCCCCAGCATTTT.

The CDR3 nucleotides are TGTGCTTCTAGGGGGCGCGGGAACACCGGGGAGCTGTTTTTT. Translation gives CASRGRGNTGELFF. The V gene is TRBV2, the J gene TRBJ2-2; 7 nucleotides align to TRBD1. Looked up from germline, CDR1 is SNHLY and CDR2 is FYNNEI. This CDR3 contains 14 residues. Full variable domain (missing parts from reference TRBV2 and TRBJ2-2): EPEVTQTPSHQVTQMGQEVILRCVPISNHLYFYWYRQILGQKVEFLVSFYNNEISEKSEIFDDQFSVERPDGSNFTLKIRSTKLEDSAMYFCASRGRGNTGELFFGEGSRLTVL.

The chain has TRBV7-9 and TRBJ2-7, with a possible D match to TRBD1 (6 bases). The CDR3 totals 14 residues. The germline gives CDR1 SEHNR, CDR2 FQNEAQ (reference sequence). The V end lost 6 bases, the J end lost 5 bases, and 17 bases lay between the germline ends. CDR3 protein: CASRPQGKVDEQYF. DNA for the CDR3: TGTGCCAGCAGACCCCAGGGGAAAGTGGACGAGCAGTACTTC.

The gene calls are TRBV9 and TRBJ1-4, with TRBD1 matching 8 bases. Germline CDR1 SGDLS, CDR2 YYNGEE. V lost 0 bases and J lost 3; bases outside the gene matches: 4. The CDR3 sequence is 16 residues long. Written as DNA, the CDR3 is TGTGCCAGCAGCGTAGCCGCAGGGGGCCCTAATGAAAAACTGTTTTTT. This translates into CASSVAAGGPNEKLFF.

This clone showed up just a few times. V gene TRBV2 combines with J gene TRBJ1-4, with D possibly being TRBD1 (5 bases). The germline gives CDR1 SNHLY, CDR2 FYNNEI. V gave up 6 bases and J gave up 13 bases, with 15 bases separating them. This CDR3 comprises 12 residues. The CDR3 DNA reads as TGTGCCAGCAGAGTCGGACAATATGGACTGTTTTTT. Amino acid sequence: CASRVGQYGLFF. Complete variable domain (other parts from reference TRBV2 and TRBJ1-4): EPEVTQTPSHQVTQMGQEVILRCVPISNHLYFYWYRQILGQKVEFLVSFYNNEISEKSEIFDDQFSVERPDGSNFTLKIRSTKLEDSAMYFCASRVGQYGLFFGSGTQLSVL.

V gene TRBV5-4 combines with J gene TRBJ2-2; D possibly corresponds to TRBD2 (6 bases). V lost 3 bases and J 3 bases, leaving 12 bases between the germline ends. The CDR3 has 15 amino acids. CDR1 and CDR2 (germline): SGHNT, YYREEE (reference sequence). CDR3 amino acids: CASSSGRRDTGELFF. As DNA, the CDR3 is TGTGCCAGCAGCTCAGGTCGGAGGGACACCGGGGAGCTGTTTTTT.